This T cell receptor beta chain was sequenced in a study of immune characterization of retroperitoneal liposarcoma. Germline V gives CDR1 DFQATT, CDR2 SNEGSKA (reference sequence). The germline V and J ends were trimmed by 4 bases and 4 bases, with 14 bases remaining between them. The CDR3 spans 14 residues. TCRdb reprocessed the PCR reads with MiXCR, giving one entry per CDR3 protein. The table records some 9,600 distinct CDR3 sequences, roughly a third of them present only once. The receptor was derived from a female donor with retroperitoneal liposarcoma. The V and J genes are TRBV20-1 and TRBJ2-1; D remains ambiguous. Sample: tumor tissue. CDR3 in DNA: TGCAGTGCTATCAACTATGACGTATACAATGAGCAGTTCTTC. Residues: CSAINYDVYNEQFF.